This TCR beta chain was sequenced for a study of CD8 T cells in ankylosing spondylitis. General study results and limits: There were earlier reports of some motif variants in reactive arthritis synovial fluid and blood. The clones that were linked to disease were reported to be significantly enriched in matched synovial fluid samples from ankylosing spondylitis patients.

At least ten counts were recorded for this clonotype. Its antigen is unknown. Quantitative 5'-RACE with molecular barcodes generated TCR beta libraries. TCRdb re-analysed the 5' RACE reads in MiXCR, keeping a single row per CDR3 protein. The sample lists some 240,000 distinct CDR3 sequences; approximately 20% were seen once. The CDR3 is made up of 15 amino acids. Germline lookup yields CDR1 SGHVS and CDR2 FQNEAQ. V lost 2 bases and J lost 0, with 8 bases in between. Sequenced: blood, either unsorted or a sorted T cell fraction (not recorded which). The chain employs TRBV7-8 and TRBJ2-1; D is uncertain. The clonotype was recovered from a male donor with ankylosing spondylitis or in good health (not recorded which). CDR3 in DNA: TGTGCCAGCAGCTTACGCGATAGCTCCTACAATGAGCAGTTCTTC. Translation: CASSLRDSSYNEQFF.